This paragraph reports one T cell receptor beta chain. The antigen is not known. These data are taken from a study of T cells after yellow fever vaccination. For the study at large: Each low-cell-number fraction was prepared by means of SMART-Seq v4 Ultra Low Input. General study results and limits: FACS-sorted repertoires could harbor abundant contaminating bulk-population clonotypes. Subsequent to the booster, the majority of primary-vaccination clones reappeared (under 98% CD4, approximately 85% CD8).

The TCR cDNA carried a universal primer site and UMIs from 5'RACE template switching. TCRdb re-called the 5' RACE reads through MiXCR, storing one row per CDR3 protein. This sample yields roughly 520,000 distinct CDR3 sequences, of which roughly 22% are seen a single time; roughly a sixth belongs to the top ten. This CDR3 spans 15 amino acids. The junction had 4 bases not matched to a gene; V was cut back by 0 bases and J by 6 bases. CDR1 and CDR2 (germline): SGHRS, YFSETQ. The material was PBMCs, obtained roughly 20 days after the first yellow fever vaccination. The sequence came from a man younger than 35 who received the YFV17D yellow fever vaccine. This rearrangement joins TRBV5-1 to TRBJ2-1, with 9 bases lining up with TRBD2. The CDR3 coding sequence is TGCGCCAGCAGCTTGGTTCTAGCGGGGTCCAATGAGCAGTTCTTC. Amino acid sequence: CASSLVLAGSNEQFF.